The 6 T cell receptor beta chains presented below share a single source sample, sequenced in a study of T-cell memory formation after mild COVID-19. TCRdb re-analysed the 5' RACE reads in MiXCR, keeping a single row per CDR3 protein. The table has fewer than 450,000 distinct CDR3 sequences, approximately 24% seen once. The material sequenced was PBMCs or a T cell subset sorted from them (not recorded which). The receptors were sampled from an adult woman who had mild COVID-19 (a few samples of this study predate the infection). Cell type and time point are not known.

The chain carries TRBV7-9 and TRBJ2-5; D is unresolved. V lost 7 bases and J 2 bases, leaving 23 bases between the germline ends. Germline V gives CDR1 SEHNR, CDR2 FQNEAQ (reference sequence). CDR3 length equals 17 residues. The CDR3: CASTYLVDGLRQETQYF. The CDR3 DNA follows: TGTGCCAGCACCTACCTGGTTGATGGGCTTCGTCAAGAGACCCAGTACTTC.

This clonotype was counted a few times. The J gene is TRBJ2-7, the V gene TRBV7-2; D is uncertain. CDR1 is SGHTA, CDR2 FQGNSA, per germline. The CDR3 is 15 amino acids. Trimming removed 0 bases from V and 4 bases from J, with 13 bases in between. The CDR3 DNA follows: TGTGCCAGCAGCTTAGCAGCGTCCTTGTCGTACGAGCAGTACTTC. It codes for CASSLAASLSYEQYF.

The gene calls are TRBV27 and TRBJ2-7, with 10 nucleotides matching TRBD1. Per the germline V gene, CDR1 is MNHEY and CDR2 is SMNVEV (reference sequence). The CDR3 loop spans 14 amino acids. The J segment lost 0 bases and the V segment lost 10 bases, leaving 6 bases of the junction unmatched. This chain's CDR3 is CATGGTGVSYEQYF. The CDR3 nucleotides are TGTGCCACCGGAGGGACAGGGGTCTCCTACGAGCAGTACTTC.

The V gene is TRBV3-1, the J gene TRBJ2-1; no firm D call. The CDR3 runs 16 residues. Germline assignment: CDR1 LGHDT and CDR2 YNNKEL (reference sequence). V lost 2 bases to trimming and J lost 4 bases, with 15 bases between them. The CDR3 DNA reads as TGTGCCAGCAGCCAACTACACTACTACCATTACAATGAGCAGTTCTTC. Translation gives CASSQLHYYHYNEQFF.

This sequence joins TRBV5-1 and TRBJ2-1; 8 nucleotides line up with TRBD2. The V gene's germline CDR1 is SGHRS and CDR2 YFSETQ. J gave up 1 base and V 0 bases, and 6 bases lay outside the gene matches. The CDR3 is 17 amino acids. The CDR3 sequence: CASSLGNSGISYNEQFF. For the CDR3, the DNA is TGCGCCAGCAGCTTGGGAAATAGCGGGATTTCCTACAATGAGCAGTTCTTC.

The V gene is TRBV7-8, the J gene TRBJ2-7; no firm D call. Trimming took off 5 bases at V and 9 bases at J, with 14 bases between the two ends. In germline, CDR1 is SGHVS, CDR2 FQNEAQ. The CDR3 totals 12 residues. The CDR3 spells CASSRDPFGQYF. CDR3 nucleotide sequence: TGTGCCAGCAGCCGTGACCCCTTCGGGCAGTACTTC.